This T cell receptor beta chain originates from a study of blood T cell repertoires in COVID-19. Whole-study context: Sites in the United States, Italy and Spain provided acute and convalescent COVID-19 samples.

CDR3 length equals 15 residues. Losses at the gene ends were 2 bases for V and 7 bases for J; bases not matched to a gene: 9. Germline loops: CDR1 LGHNA, CDR2 YNFKEQ. Only in-frame clones appear in the TCRdb table, and some are missing; sequencing was by immunoSEQ multiplex PCR. The sample consists of under 55,000 clones, 90% of them appearing once. This TCR came from a human donor in a cohort sampled during active COVID-19. The rearrangement links TRBV4-2 to TRBJ2-7; TRBD2 agrees at 9 bases. Sequences were obtained from peripheral blood. CDR3 coding DNA: TGTGCCAGCAGCCAACCGGGACTAGCACTAGGGGAGCAGTACTTC. Translated: CASSQPGLALGEQYF.